The source of this T cell receptor (beta chain) is a study of naive CD8 T cells in extremely preterm neonates (dated by TCRdb to the late 2010s). For the wider study: Sorted naive CD8+ T cells from four age groups (extremely preterm neonates, term neonates, young children and adults) were used in the study to compare TCRbeta CDR3 repertoires. Points the paper makes about the study in general: Compared with the older groups, preterm CDR3s were shorter and closer to germline, carrying fewer N additions and showing less junctional trimming. The proportion of shared CDR3 nucleotide sequences was higher in preterm neonates (approximately 2.5%) than in term neonates (approximately 0.4%), young children (about 0.03%) and adults (approximately 0.01%). Prospective longitudinal studies of preterm and term neonates were called for by the authors so that T cell development could be tracked within individuals. As limitations, the authors pointed to a small sample size and variable productive template counts among preterm samples. Preterm neonates showed significantly lower iChao1 richness than every other age group (p < 0.05) along with an even clone distribution, indicating a less rich repertoire.

Concerning this clone itself: What this receptor recognizes is not known. Base-call qualities are not available, and no considerably larger clone is one nucleotide away.

A two-step, bias-controlled multiplex PCR was used to amplify TCRbeta CDR3 regions from genomic DNA. The multiplex PCR included primers specific for each TRBV and TRBJ gene segment. TCRbeta repertoire data were generated with the immunoSEQ Assay. In the source study's methods: A relative-frequency ratio and a modified nearest-neighbor algorithm were applied to filter and cluster reads so that closely related sequences were merged. V, D and J gene assignments for CDR3 sequences followed IMGT annotation. Template counts were quantified against synthetic TCR CDR3 analog sequences and normalized for PCR amplification bias. Only unique productive sequences, defined as in-frame CDR3 sequences lacking stop codons, were included in the analyses. The immunoSEQ Analyzer software was used to compute clonality, defined as 1 minus Pielou's evenness, and iChao1 richness. Statistical testing was performed in JMP, using Student's t-test or a non-parametric test depending on Shapiro-Wilk normality results. The immuneACCESS repertoire file appears here via TCRdb, limited to in-frame rearrangements. These files lack a portion of the clones; in checked studies, under half of the deficit traces to unresolved V genes, and the cause of the others is not known. That table gives V, J and clone size, and the DNA gave D and trimming. A total of about 6,100 clones appear in this sample, about 98% of them only once. The ten top clones hold just over 0.4% of the sample.

Four or five elective full-term cesarean deliveries at roughly 36-41 weeks of gestation, with no labor and no rupture of membranes, were the source of the term cord blood. The study left out pregnancies involving fetal demise, active maternal HSV infection or known maternal HIV infection. A FACSAria III cell sorter was used to sort live, Annexin V-negative naive CD8+ T cells (CD3+CD8+CD45RA+CCR7+). Between roughly 17,000 and 110,000 naive CD8+ T cells were sorted per sample. Mixed venous-arterial cord blood was collected with preassembled standardized sampling kits. Cord blood was held at room temperature, and processing was completed within 4 hours of collection. Ficoll-Paque density gradient centrifugation was used to isolate mononuclear cells from diluted blood. Before sorting, mononuclear cells were cryopreserved in roughly 10% DMSO with 90% FBS and kept in long-term storage at -150 degrees C. Thawed cells were stained with Annexin V and antibodies against CD3, CD8, CCR7 and CD45RA. The DNeasy Blood and Tissue Kit was used to extract genomic DNA from snap-frozen pellets of sorted cells.

V gives up 4 bases and J gives up 1 base, and the segment between their germline ends measures 12 bases. CDR1 and CDR2 are read off the germline V gene as SGDLS and YYNGEE. The CDR3, from cysteine to phenylalanine, totals 15 residues. Only CDR3 DNA remains: 45 bases, in frame from the first base. This TCR came from a newborn in good health. Sequenced: naive CD8+ T cells from cord blood. The V and J segments used are TRBV9 and TRBJ2-1; the D segment could be TRBD2, given 7 matching bases. The DNA sequence reads TGTGCCAGCAGCAGGGGGGGAGGGTCCTACAATGAGCAGTTCTTC. The encoded protein is CASSRGGGSYNEQFF.